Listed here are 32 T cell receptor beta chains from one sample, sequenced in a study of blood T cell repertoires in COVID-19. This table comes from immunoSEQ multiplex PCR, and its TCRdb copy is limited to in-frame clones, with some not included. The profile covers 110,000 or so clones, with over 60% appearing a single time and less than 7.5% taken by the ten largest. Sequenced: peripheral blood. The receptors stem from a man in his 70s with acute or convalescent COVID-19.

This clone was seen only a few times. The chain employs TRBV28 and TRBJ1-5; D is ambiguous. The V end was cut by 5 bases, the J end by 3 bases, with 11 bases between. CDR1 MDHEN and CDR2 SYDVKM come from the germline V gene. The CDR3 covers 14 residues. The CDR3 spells CASSGRVYNQPQHF. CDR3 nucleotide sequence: TGTGCCAGCAGTGGGCGGGTCTACAATCAGCCCCAGCATTTT.

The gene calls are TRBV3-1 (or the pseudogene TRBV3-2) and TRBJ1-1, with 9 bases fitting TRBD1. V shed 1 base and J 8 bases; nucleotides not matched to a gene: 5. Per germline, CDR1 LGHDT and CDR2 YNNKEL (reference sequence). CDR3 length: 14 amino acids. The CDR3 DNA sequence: TGTGCCAGCAGCCAAGTTTTGGGACAGGGCGAAGCTTTCTTT. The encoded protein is CASSQVLGQGEAFF.

The CDR3 coding sequence is TGTGCCAGCAGTTTATCCGGGTCTTCCGGGGAGACCCAGTACTTC. Translated, it gives CASSLSGSSGETQYF. This sequence joins TRBV28 and TRBJ2-5; no clear D gene. The CDR3 consists of 15 residues. Trimming removed 1 base at V and 5 bases at J, with 14 bases between. Germline V gives CDR1 MDHEN, CDR2 SYDVKM.

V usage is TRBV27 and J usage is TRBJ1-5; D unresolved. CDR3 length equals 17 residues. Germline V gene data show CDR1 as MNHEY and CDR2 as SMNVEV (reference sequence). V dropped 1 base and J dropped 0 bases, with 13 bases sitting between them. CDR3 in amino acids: CASSLWRTVISNQPQHF. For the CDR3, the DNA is TGTGCCAGCAGTTTATGGAGGACGGTTATTAGCAATCAGCCCCAGCATTTT.

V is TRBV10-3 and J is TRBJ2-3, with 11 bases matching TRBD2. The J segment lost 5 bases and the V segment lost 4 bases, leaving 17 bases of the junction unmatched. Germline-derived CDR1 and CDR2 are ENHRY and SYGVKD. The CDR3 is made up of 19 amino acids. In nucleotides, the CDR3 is TGTGCCATCAGTGGAGAGAGTGGTAGCGGGGGGGGACCGGGAGATACGCAGTATTTT. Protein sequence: CAISGESGSGGGPGDTQYF.

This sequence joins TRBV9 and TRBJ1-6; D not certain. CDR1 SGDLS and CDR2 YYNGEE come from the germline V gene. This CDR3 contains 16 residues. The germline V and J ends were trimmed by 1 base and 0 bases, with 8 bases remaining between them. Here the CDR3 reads CASSVQASSYNSPLHF. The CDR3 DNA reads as TGTGCCAGCAGCGTACAGGCAAGCTCCTATAATTCACCCCTCCACTTT. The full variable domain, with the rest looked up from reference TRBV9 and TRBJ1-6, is DSGVTQTPKHLITATGQRVTLRCSPRSGDLSVYWYQQSLDQGLQFLIQYYNGEERAKGNILERFSAQQFPDLHSELNLSSLELGDSALYFCASSVQASSYNSPLHFGNGTRLTVT.

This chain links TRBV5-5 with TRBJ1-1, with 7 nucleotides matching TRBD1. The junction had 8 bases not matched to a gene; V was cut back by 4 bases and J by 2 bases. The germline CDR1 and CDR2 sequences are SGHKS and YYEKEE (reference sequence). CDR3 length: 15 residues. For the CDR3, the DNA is TGTGCCAGCAGCCTCGGACAGGTGGGAAACACTGAAGCTTTCTTT. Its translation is CASSLGQVGNTEAFF.

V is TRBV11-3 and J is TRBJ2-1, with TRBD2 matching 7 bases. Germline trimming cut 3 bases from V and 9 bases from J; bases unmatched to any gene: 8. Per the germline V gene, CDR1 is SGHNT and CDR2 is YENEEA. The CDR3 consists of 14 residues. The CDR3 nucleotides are TGTGCCAGCAGCTTCTCTACAGGCGGGGGTGAGCAGTTCTTC. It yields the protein CASSFSTGGGEQFF. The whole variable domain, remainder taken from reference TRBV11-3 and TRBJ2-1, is EAGVVQSPRYKIIEKKQPVAFWCNPISGHNTLYWYLQNLGQGPELLIRYENEEAVDDSQLPKDRFSAERLKGVDSTLKIQPAELGDSAVYLCASSFSTGGGEQFFGPGTRLTVL.

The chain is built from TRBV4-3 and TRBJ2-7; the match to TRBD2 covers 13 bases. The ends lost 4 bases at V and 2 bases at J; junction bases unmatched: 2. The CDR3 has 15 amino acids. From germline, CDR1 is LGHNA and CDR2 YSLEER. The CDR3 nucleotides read TGCGCCAGCAGCCCAGGGACTAGCGGGGCCTACGAGCAGTACTTC. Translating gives CASSPGTSGAYEQYF.

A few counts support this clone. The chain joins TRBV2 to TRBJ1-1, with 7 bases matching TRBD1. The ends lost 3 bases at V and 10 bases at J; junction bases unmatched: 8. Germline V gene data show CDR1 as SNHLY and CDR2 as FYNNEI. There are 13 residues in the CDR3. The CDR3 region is CASSESQGVGAFF. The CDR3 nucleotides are TGTGCCAGCAGTGAGTCCCAGGGGGTGGGAGCTTTCTTT.

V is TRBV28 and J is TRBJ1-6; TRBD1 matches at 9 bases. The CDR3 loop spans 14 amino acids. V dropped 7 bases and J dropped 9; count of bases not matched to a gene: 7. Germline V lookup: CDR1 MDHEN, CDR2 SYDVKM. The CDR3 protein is CASNPGQGTSPLHF. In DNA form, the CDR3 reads TGTGCCAGCAATCCGGGACAGGGTACTTCACCCCTCCACTTT. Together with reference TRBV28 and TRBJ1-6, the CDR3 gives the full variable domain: DVKVTQSSRYLVKRTGEKVFLECVQDMDHENMFWYRQDPGLGLRLIYFSYDVKMKEKGDIPEGYSVSREKKERFSLILESASTNQTSMYLCASNPGQGTSPLHFGNGTRLTVT.

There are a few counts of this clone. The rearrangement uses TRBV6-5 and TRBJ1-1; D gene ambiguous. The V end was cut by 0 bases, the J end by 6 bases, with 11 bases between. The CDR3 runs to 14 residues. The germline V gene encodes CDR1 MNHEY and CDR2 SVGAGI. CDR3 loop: CASSYSGPAAEAFF. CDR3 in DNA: TGTGCCAGCAGTTACTCTGGCCCGGCGGCTGAAGCTTTCTTT.

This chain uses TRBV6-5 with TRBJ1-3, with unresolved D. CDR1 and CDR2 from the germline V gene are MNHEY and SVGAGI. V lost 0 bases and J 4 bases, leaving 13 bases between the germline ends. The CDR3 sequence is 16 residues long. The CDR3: CASSYSVLVGGNTIYF. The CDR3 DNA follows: TGTGCCAGCAGTTACTCGGTCCTTGTGGGCGGAAACACCATATATTTT.

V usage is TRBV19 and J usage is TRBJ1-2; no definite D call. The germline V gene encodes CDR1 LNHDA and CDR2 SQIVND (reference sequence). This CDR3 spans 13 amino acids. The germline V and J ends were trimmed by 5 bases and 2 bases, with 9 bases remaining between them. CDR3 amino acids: CASSLQRNYGYTF. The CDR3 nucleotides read TGTGCCAGTAGTCTTCAACGGAACTATGGCTACACCTTC.

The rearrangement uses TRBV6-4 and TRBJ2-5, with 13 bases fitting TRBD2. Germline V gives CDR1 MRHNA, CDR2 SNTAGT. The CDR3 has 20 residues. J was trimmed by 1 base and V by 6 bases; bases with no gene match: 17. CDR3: CASRGPNIPGLAGLQETQYF. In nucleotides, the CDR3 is TGTGCCAGCAGGGGACCTAATATCCCGGGACTAGCGGGACTCCAAGAGACCCAGTACTTC.

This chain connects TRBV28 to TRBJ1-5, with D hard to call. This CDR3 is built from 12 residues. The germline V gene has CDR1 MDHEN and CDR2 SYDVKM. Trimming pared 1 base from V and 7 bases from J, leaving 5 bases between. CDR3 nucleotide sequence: TGTGCCAGCAGTTTATTGGGCCAGCCCCAGCATTTT. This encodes CASSLLGQPQHF.

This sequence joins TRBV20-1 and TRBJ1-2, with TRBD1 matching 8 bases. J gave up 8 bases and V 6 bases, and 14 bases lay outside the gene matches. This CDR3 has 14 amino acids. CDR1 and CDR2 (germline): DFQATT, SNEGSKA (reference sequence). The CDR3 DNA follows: TGCAGTGCGAGTCGACAGGGGCCTAGTCGAGGCTACACCTTC. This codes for CSASRQGPSRGYTF.

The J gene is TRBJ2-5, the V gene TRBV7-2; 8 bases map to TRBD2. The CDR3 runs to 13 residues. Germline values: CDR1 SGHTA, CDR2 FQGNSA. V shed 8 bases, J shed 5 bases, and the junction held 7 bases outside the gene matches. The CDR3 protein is CASCGGPRETQYF. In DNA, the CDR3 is TGTGCCAGCTGCGGGGGGCCCAGGGAGACCCAGTACTTC.

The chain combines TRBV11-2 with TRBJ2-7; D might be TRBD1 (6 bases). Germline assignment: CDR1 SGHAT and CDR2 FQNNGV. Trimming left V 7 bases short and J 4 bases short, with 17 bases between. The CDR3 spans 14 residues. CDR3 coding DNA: TGTGCCAGCACCCGGACAGCGACTTCGTACGAGCAGTACTTC. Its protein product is CASTRTATSYEQYF.

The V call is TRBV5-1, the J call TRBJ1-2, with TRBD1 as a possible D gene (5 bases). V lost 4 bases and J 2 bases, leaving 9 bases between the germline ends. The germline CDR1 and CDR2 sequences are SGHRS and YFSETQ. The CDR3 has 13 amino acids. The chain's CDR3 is CASSLDKNYGYTF. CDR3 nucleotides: TGCGCCAGCAGCCTGGACAAGAACTATGGCTACACCTTC.

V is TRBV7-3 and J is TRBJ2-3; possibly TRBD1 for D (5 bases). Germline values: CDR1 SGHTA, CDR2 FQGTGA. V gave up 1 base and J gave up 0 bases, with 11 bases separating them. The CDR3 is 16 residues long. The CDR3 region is CASSLSGASSTDTQYF. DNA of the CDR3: TGTGCCAGCAGCTTAAGTGGGGCGAGTAGCACAGATACGCAGTATTTT.

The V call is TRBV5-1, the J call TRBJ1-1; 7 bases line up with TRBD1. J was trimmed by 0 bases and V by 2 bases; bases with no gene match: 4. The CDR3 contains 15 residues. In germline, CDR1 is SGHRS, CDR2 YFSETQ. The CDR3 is CASSLQGTLNTEAFF. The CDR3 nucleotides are TGCGCCAGCAGCTTACAGGGGACTCTGAACACTGAAGCTTTCTTT. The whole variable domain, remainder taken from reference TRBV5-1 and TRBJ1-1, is KAGVTQTPRYLIKTRGQQVTLSCSPISGHRSVSWYQQTPGQGLQFLFEYFSETQRNKGNFPGRFSGRQFSNSRSEMNVSTLELGDSALYLCASSLQGTLNTEAFFGQGTRLTVV.

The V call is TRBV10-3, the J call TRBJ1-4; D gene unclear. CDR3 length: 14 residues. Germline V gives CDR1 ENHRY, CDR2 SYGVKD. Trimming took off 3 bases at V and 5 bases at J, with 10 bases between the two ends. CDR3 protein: CAISDGGGNEKLFF. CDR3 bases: TGTGCCATCAGTGATGGCGGAGGAAATGAAAAACTGTTTTTT.

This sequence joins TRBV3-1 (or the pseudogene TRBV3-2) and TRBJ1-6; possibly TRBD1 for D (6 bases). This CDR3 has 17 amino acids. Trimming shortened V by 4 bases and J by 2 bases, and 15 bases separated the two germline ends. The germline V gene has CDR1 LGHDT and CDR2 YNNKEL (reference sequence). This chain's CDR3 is CASSPDRRGAYNSPLHF. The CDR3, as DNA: TGTGCCAGCAGCCCCGACAGGAGAGGCGCCTATAATTCACCCCTCCACTTT.

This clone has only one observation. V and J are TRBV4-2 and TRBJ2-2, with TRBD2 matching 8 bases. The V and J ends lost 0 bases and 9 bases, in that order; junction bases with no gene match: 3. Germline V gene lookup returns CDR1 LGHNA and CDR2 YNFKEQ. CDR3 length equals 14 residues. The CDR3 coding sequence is TGTGCCAGCAGCCAAGATCGGGGGGGGAGGGAGCTGTTTTTT. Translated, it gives CASSQDRGGRELFF.

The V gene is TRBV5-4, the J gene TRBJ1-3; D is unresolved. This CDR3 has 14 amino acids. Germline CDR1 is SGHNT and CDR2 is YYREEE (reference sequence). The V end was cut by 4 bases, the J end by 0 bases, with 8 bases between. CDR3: CASSPGFSGNTIYF. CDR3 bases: TGTGCCAGCAGCCCAGGATTCTCTGGAAACACCATATATTTT.

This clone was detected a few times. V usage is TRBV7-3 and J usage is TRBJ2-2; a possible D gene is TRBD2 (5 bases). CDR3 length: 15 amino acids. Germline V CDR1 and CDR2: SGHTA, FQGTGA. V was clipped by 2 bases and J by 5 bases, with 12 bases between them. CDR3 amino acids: CASSLVASPTGELFF. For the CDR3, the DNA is TGTGCCAGCAGCTTAGTGGCTAGCCCTACCGGGGAGCTGTTTTTT. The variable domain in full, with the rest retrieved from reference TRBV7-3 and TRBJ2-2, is GAGVSQTPSNKVTEKGKYVELRCDPISGHTALYWYRQSLGQGPEFLIYFQGTGAADDSGLPNDRFFAVRPEGSVSTLKIQRTERGDSAVYLCASSLVASPTGELFFGEGSRLTVL.

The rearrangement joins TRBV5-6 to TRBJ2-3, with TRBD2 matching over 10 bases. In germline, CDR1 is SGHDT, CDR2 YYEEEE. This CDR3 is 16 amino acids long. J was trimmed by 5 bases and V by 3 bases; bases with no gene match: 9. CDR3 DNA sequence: TGTGCCAGCAGCTGGGGAGCGGGAGGGCTGGTAGATACGCAGTATTTT. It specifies CASSWGAGGLVDTQYF.

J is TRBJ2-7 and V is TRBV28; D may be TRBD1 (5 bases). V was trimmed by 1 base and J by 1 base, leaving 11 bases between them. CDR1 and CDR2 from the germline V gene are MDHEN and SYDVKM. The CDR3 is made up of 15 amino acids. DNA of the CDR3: TGTGCCAGCAGTTTATTACAGGCGACTTCCTACGAGCAGTACTTC. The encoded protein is CASSLLQATSYEQYF.

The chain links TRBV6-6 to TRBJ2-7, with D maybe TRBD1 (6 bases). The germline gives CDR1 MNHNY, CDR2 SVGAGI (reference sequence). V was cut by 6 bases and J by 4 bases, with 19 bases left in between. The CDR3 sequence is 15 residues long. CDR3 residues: CASRVDRDMSYEQYF. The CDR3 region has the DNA TGTGCCAGCAGGGTCGACCGGGACATGTCTTACGAGCAGTACTTC.

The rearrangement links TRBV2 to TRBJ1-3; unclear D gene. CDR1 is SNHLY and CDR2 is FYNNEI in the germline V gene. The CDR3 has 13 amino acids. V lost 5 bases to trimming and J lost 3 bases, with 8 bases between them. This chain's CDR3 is CASSPFLGNTIYF. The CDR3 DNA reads TGTGCCAGCAGTCCGTTTCTTGGAAACACCATATATTTT.

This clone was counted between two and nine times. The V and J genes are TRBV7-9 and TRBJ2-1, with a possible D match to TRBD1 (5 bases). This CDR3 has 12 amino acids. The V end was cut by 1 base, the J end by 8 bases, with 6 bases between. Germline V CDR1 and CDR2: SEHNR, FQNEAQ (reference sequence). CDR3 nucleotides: TGTGCCAGCAGCTTAGTCAGGGATGAGCAGTTCTTC. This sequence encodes CASSLVRDEQFF.